The clone carrying this TCR beta chain was observed a few times. Authors' data handling: The assay estimated nucleated cells by amplifying reference gene primers. Here immunoSEQ multiplex PCR was the method, and the copy in TCRdb shows in-frame clones only, minus some. D and trimming come from the DNA, and the V and J calls and clone size come from that table. The sample contains some 250,000 clones, approximately 86% of which appear only once. This sample is part of a study of blood T cell repertoires in COVID-19. Study context: Sites in the United States, Italy and Spain provided acute and convalescent COVID-19 samples. PBMCs, B-cell-depleted T cells, or T cells provided the cDNA or gDNA that made up the material.

The V gene's germline CDR1 is MNHEY and CDR2 SVGAGI. There are 13 residues in the CDR3. The V and J ends lost 8 bases and 4 bases respectively, with 11 bases between them. The sequence derives from a man aged 25 to 40 with active or convalescent COVID-19. The sequenced material came from peripheral blood. The chain uses TRBV6-5 and TRBJ2-2; tentatively, D is TRBD1 (5 bases). CDR3 DNA: TGTGCCAGCGGTAGGGGCTCCACCGGGGAGCTGTTTTTT. Translated: CASGRGSTGELFF.